A selection of T cell receptor beta chains follows, all from one sample in a study of T cell repertoires in cytomegalovirus infection. TCRdb ran MiXCR on the reads and lists one entry per CDR3 protein. The repertoire holds under 800,000 distinct CDR3 sequences, 20% to 25% seen once, with around 8% in the top ten. The material sequenced was CD8+ T cells from PBMCs. These receptors were obtained from a human donor in good health (CMV status not recorded). Some clones in this sample may be carry-over from other donors' samples. The CDR3 runs from the conserved cysteine through the conserved F or W. D genes are given only for firm matches. Clone size, where shown, is once, few, many, or a class for clones that have expanded.

>TRBV25-1|.|TRBJ2-2|.
CASSGRPNTGELFF
TGTGCCAGCAGTGGAAGACCAAACACCGGGGAGCTGTTTTTT
>TRBV29-1|.|TRBJ1-1|TRBD1
CSVRTGLGAEAFF
TGCAGCGTTAGGACAGGGTTGGGCGCTGAAGCTTTCTTT
>TRBV28|many|TRBJ2-5|.
CASSFQEIRETQYF
TGTGCCAGCAGTTTTCAAGAAATAAGGGAGACCCAGTACTTC
>TRBV7-9|few|TRBJ2-7|.
CASSMGSYEQYF
TGTGCCAGCAGCATGGGCTCCTACGAGCAGTACTTC
>TRBV2|.|TRBJ2-5|TRBD2
CASSGLAGSQETQYF
TGTGCCAGCAGCGGACTAGCGGGGAGCCAAGAGACCCAGTACTTC
>TRBV2|.|TRBJ2-1|.
CASPQGSTGGNEQFF
TGTGCCAGCCCTCAGGGGTCAACCGGGGGCAATGAGCAGTTCTTC
>TRBV20-1|.|TRBJ2-3|.
CSARDPWGVAMPDTQYF
TGCAGTGCTAGAGATCCTTGGGGAGTCGCGATGCCAGATACGCAGTATTTT
>TRBV5-5|many|TRBJ2-3|.
CASSLDTAFSTDTQYF
TGTGCCAGCAGCTTGGATACGGCCTTTTCCACAGATACGCAGTATTTT
>TRBV20-1|.|TRBJ2-6|.
CSARDRGVGANVLTF
TGCAGTGCTAGAGATAGGGGGGTTGGGGCCAACGTCCTGACTTTC
>TRBV7-9|many|TRBJ1-2|.
CASSRTSDGYTF
TGTGCCAGCAGTAGGACATCTGATGGCTACACCTTC
>TRBV4-1|few|TRBJ2-3|.
CASSQDFGGRTDTQYF
TGCGCCAGCAGCCAAGATTTCGGGGGCCGAACAGATACGCAGTATTTT
>TRBV28|.|TRBJ1-1|.
CASSLPSGGYTEAFF
TGTGCCAGCAGTTTACCCTCAGGCGGGTACACTGAAGCTTTCTTT
>TRBV4-1|many|TRBJ1-2|.
CASSQNKDSSYGYTF
TGCGCCAGCAGCCAAAATAAAGACAGTTCCTATGGCTACACCTTC
>TRBV5-1|.|TRBJ2-1|.
CASSFRGVSYNEQFF
TGCGCCAGCAGCTTTCGCGGGGTATCTTACAATGAGCAGTTCTTC
>TRBV4-1|few|TRBJ2-2|.
CASSQDPWTETGTGELFF
TGCGCCAGCAGCCAAGACCCCTGGACGGAGACCGGGACCGGGGAGCTGTTTTTT
>TRBV7-9|many|TRBJ2-7|TRBD1
CASSLAAGTGGSSFTYEQYF
TGTGCCAGCAGCTTAGCGGCCGGGACAGGGGGCTCAAGTTTTACCTACGAGCAGTACTTC